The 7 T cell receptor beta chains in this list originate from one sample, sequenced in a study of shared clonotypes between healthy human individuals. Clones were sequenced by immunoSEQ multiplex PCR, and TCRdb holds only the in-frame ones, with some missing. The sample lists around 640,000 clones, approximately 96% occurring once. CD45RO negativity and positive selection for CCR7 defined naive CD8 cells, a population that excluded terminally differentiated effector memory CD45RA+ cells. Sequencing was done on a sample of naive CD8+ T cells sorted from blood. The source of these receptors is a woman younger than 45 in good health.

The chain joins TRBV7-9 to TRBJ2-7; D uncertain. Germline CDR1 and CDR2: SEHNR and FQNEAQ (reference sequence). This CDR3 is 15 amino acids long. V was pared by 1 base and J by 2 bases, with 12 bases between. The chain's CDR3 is CASSLDPSTTYEQYF. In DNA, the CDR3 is TGTGCCAGCAGCTTAGATCCCTCTACAACCTACGAGCAGTACTTC.

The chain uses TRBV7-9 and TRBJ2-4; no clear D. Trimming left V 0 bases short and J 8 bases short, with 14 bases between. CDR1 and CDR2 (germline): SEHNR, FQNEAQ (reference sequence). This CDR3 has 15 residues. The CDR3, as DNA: TGTGCCAGCAGCTTAGCGATCGCAGGTCAGGACATTCAGTACTTC. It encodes CASSLAIAGQDIQYF.

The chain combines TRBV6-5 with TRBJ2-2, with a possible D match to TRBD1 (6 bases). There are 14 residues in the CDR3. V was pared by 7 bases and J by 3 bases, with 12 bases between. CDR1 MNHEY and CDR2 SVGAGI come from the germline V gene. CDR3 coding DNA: TGTGCCAGCAAACCGGGACACGACACCGGGGAGCTGTTTTTT. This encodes CASKPGHDTGELFF.

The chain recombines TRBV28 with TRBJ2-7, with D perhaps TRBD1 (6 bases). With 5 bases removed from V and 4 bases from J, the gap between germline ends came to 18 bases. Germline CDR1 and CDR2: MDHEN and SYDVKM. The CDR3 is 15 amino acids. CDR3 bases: TGTGCCAGCAGTCGGCACCGGGACATACCTTACGAGCAGTACTTC. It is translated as CASSRHRDIPYEQYF.

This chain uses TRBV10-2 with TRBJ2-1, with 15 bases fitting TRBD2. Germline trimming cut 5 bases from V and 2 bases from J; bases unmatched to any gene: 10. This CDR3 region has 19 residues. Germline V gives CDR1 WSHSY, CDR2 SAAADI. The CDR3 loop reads CASSFAGLAGGPPYNEQFF. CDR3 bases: TGCGCCAGCAGTTTCGCCGGACTAGCGGGAGGGCCTCCCTACAATGAGCAGTTCTTC.

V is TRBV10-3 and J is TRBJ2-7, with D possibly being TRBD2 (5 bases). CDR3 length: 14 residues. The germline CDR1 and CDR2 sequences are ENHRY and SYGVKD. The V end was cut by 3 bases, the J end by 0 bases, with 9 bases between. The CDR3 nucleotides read TGTGCCATCAGTGACGGACTGGGCTCCTACGAGCAGTACTTC. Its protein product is CAISDGLGSYEQYF.

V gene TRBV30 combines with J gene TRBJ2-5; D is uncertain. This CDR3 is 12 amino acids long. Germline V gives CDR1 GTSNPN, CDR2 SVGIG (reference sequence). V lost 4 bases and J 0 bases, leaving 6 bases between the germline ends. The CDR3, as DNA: TGTGCCTGGAAGTCAGACCAAGAGACCCAGTACTTC. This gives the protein CAWKSDQETQYF.